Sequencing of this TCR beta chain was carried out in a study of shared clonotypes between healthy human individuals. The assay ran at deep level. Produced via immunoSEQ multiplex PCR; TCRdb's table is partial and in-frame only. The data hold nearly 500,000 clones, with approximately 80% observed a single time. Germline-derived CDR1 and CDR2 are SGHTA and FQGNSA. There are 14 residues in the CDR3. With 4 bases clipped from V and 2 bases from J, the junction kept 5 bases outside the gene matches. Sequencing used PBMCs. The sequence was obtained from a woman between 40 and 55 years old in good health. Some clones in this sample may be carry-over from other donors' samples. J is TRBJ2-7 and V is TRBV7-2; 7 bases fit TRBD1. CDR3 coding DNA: TGTGCCAGCAGCTCGGGACAGCTAACCTACGAGCAGTACTTC. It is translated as CASSSGQLTYEQYF. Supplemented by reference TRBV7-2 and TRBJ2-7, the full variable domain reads GAGVSQSPSNKVTEKGKDVELRCDPISGHTALYWYRQSLGQGLEFLIYFQGNSAPDKSGLPSDRFSAERTGGSVSTLTIQRTQQEDSAVYLCASSSGQLTYEQYFGPGTRLTVT.